This TCR beta chain was retrieved from a study of T cell repertoires in cytomegalovirus infection. Study-level background: The public TCR beta signatures pointed to both CMV infection and matching HLA type.

The CDR3 runs to 15 residues. In germline, CDR1 is DFQATT, CDR2 SNEGSKA (reference sequence). V shed 6 bases, J shed 6 bases, and the junction held 11 bases outside the gene matches. TCRdb reprocessed the reads via MiXCR and lists one record per CDR3 protein. The table lists around 530,000 distinct CDR3 sequences, about 17% of them singletons, with around 25% in the top ten. This TCR was sampled from a human donor in good health (CMV status not recorded). Some clones in this sample may be carry-over from other donors' samples. The chain couples TRBV20-1 to TRBJ2-1; 10 nucleotides align to TRBD2. Sequenced input: CD8+ T cells from PBMCs. The CDR3 here is CSASDGTSVGNEQFF. The CDR3 nucleotides read TGCAGTGCGAGCGACGGGACTAGCGTAGGCAATGAGCAGTTCTTC.